The 24 T cell receptor beta chains listed next were all sequenced from one sample in a study of blood T cells in healthy people across ages (dated by TCRdb to 2013 to 2016). The library was made by 5' RACE. The reads were generated on an Illumina HiSeq 2500. A second about 7 to 12 cycle PCR used a sample-barcoded 5' primer and a J-beta primer mix. TCRdb redid the processing of the public reads, applying fastp at Q25 and MiXCR, and retained in-frame beta chains. Identical CDR3 protein sequences are pooled into one entry, listed with their most common genes and DNA. The sample table contains about 640,000 distinct CDR3 sequences; only one count was recorded for approximately 50% of them. The leading ten clones occupy 35% to 40% of the sample. Sequenced input: blood. The receptors were gathered from a man aged 60 to 69 in good health.

This clonotype came up many times. The chain joins TRBV20-1 to TRBJ2-3; 12 bases fit TRBD2. The CDR3 consists of 17 residues. The trim removed 0 bases at V and 3 bases at J, leaving 7 bases unmatched. CDR1 and CDR2 (germline): DFQATT, SNEGSKA (reference sequence). The CDR3 spells CSARENSLAGGTDTQYF. The CDR3 DNA reads TGCAGTGCTAGAGAAAACTCGCTAGCGGGGGGGACAGATACGCAGTATTTT.

The CDR3 DNA reads as TGTGCCAGCAGCCAAGAGGGACTAGACTACGAGCAGTACTTC. This gives the protein CASSQEGLDYEQYF. This chain joins TRBV4-2 and TRBJ2-7, with 8 bases aligning to TRBD2. This CDR3 comprises 14 residues. Germline CDR1 is LGHNA and CDR2 is YNFKEQ. Trimming cost V 0 bases and J 3 bases; bases outside gene matches: 1.

The chain links TRBV11-3 to TRBJ2-1, with 7 bases that match TRBD1. Germline CDR1 reads SGHNT; CDR2 reads YENEEA. V shed 2 bases and J 12 bases; nucleotides not matched to a gene: 10. This CDR3 spans 14 amino acids. CDR3 sequence reads: CASSLLTGLGGQFF. The CDR3 nucleotides read TGTGCCAGCAGCTTACTGACAGGGCTGGGTGGGCAGTTCTTC.

This clonotype was seen just once. This chain uses TRBV2 with TRBJ1-1, with D maybe TRBD1 (6 bases). This CDR3 is 12 amino acids long. Germline CDR1 and CDR2: SNHLY and FYNNEI. The V end lost 5 bases, the J end lost 8 bases, and 12 bases lay between the germline ends. The CDR3 sequence is CASSSGASEAFF. The CDR3 DNA follows: TGTGCCAGCAGTTCGGGGGCCTCGGAAGCTTTCTTT.

This clonotype occurred a few times. The chain joins TRBV5-1 to TRBJ2-4; possible D gene TRBD1, 5 bases. The CDR3 consists of 13 residues. Trimming shortened V by 0 bases and J by 14 bases, and 15 bases separated the two germline ends. The germline CDR1 and CDR2 sequences are SGHRS and YFSETQ. The CDR3 DNA reads as TGCGCCAGCAGCTTGGCCTCCGGAAGGGGCAAGTACTTC. Protein: CASSLASGRGKYF.

This chain uses TRBV7-8 with TRBJ2-1; D gene unclear. Germline CDR1 is SGHVS and CDR2 is FQNEAQ. V lost 5 bases and J lost 6, with 11 bases in between. The CDR3 is 13 residues long. The CDR3 coding sequence is TGTGCCAGCAGCCTCGTGATGTCCAATGAGCAGTTCTTC. It translates to CASSLVMSNEQFF.

The CDR3 loop reads CSARDPQRETQYF. The CDR3 DNA is TGCAGTGCTAGAGATCCGCAGAGAGAGACCCAGTACTTC. The chain uses TRBV20-1 and TRBJ2-5, with no clear D. The germline V gene has CDR1 DFQATT and CDR2 SNEGSKA (reference sequence). The CDR3 runs to 13 residues. The ends were cut back, 0 bases at V and 4 bases at J, with 9 bases in the middle.

A word on this clonotype: One end of the junction is discordant with germline, which a read error may explain. The rearrangement joins TRBV11-2 to TRBJ2-1; possibly TRBD1 for D (5 bases). Germline loops: CDR1 SGHAT, CDR2 FQNNGV. The CDR3 has 13 residues. CDR3 amino acids: CASSLGLHNERFF. The CDR3 DNA reads TGTGCCAGCAGCTTGGGGCTACACAATGAGCGGTTCTTC.

This clonotype was observed a handful of times. The CDR3 coding sequence is TGTGCCAGCGGCACTGGGGAGACCCAGTACTTC. Its translation is CASGTGETQYF. This chain links TRBV5-5 with TRBJ2-5; no reliable D call. The CDR3 is 11 residues long. V was trimmed by 7 bases and J by 5 bases, leaving 9 bases between them. In germline, CDR1 is SGHKS, CDR2 YYEKEE (reference sequence).

This clonotype came up a few times. This sequence joins TRBV7-2 and TRBJ2-7; D not certain. The J call could be wrong; TRBJ2-5 is a better fit for the DNA end. The CDR3 loop spans 14 amino acids. The germline CDR1 and CDR2 sequences are SGHTA and FQGNSA. DNA of the CDR3: TGTGCCAGCAGCTTGGGAATCGGTAGAGAGACCCAGTACTTC. Translation gives CASSLGIGRETQYF.

CDR3 in amino acids: CASSYTGERGGYNEQFF. The CDR3 DNA reads as TGTGCCAGCAGTTACACCGGGGAGCGGGGGGGATACAATGAGCAGTTCTTC. The chain links TRBV6-5 to TRBJ2-1; 10 nucleotides match TRBD2. Germline V lookup: CDR1 MNHEY, CDR2 SVGAGI. The CDR3 spans 17 residues. Unmatched junction bases numbered 8, after V lost 2 bases and J lost 4 bases.

This clonotype was seen a handful of times. The rearrangement joins TRBV7-9 to TRBJ1-2; TRBD1 matches at 12 bases. Per germline, CDR1 SEHNR and CDR2 FQNEAQ (reference sequence). The J segment lost 8 bases and the V segment lost 5 bases, leaving 6 bases of the junction unmatched. The CDR3 runs 14 residues. The CDR3 sequence is CASSDRDRGRGYTF. The CDR3 nucleotides are TGTGCCAGCAGCGACCGGGACAGGGGGCGAGGCTACACCTTC. Supplemented by reference TRBV7-9 and TRBJ1-2, the full variable domain reads DTGVSQNPRHKITKRGQNVTFRCDPISEHNRLYWYRQTLGQGPEFLTYFQNEAQLEKSRLLSDRFSAERPKGSFSTLEIQRTEQGDSAMYLCASSDRDRGRGYTFGSGTRLTVV.

The J gene is TRBJ2-3, the V gene TRBV20-1; 11 positions agree with TRBD1. The length of the CDR3 is 14 residues. CDR1 is DFQATT and CDR2 is SNEGSKA in the germline V gene (reference sequence). V was pared by 6 bases and J by 6 bases, with 8 bases of the junction left unmatched. CDR3 sequence: CSATGTGGPDTQYF. The CDR3 DNA is TGCAGTGCGACCGGGACAGGGGGGCCCGATACGCAGTATTTT.

The chain combines TRBV5-5 with TRBJ2-5; D is ambiguous. Per the germline V gene, CDR1 is SGHKS and CDR2 is YYEKEE (reference sequence). This CDR3 contains 14 residues. Trimming stripped 3 bases from V and 5 bases from J, with 14 bases between. CDR3 in amino acids: CASSSPGSSETQYF. CDR3 nucleotide sequence: TGTGCCAGCAGCTCACCGGGTAGCTCGGAGACCCAGTACTTC.

The gene calls are TRBV5-1 and TRBJ2-3, with 7 bases aligning to TRBD1. V gave up 4 bases and J gave up 0 bases; unmatched junction bases: 8. The CDR3 runs to 16 residues. Germline values: CDR1 SGHRS, CDR2 YFSETQ. CDR3: CASSIGTVGSTDTQYF. In DNA, the CDR3 is TGCGCCAGCAGCATCGGGACAGTTGGGAGCACAGATACGCAGTATTTT.

V gene TRBV5-1 combines with J gene TRBJ2-1; TRBD1 might be the D (6 bases). CDR3 length: 17 residues. Germline V gives CDR1 SGHRS, CDR2 YFSETQ. Between the trimmed V and J ends, which lost 4 bases and 4 bases, there was a span of 21 bases. The CDR3 DNA reads as TGCGCCAGCAGCCCGACCCTGACAGGATACCAATACAATGAGCAGTTCTTC. It codes for CASSPTLTGYQYNEQFF.

The chain has TRBV20-1 and TRBJ2-7; 9 bases match TRBD2. The closer fit of TRBJ2-5 to the DNA end suggests the J call may be wrong. The CDR3 sequence is 14 residues long. Germline values: CDR1 DFQATT, CDR2 SNEGSKA (reference sequence). CDR3 in amino acids: CSASTGLAEETQYF. The CDR3 nucleotides are TGCAGTGCTAGCACGGGACTAGCCGAAGAGACCCAGTACTTC.

The chain carries TRBV10-3 and TRBJ1-6; unclear D gene. V was trimmed by 2 bases and J by 2 bases, leaving 16 bases between them. Germline V CDR1 and CDR2: ENHRY, SYGVKD. The CDR3 has 18 residues. The CDR3 here is CAISEPPGAIAYNSPLHF. The CDR3 DNA follows: TGTGCCATCAGTGAGCCTCCGGGAGCGATTGCCTATAATTCACCCCTCCACTTT.

This clonotype turned up a few times. This chain uses TRBV12-3 or TRBV12-4 with TRBJ2-7; TRBD1 might be the D (5 bases). The DNA matches TRBJ2-5 better at its end, which makes the J call doubtful. This CDR3 region has 14 residues. The DNA for the CDR3 is TGTGCCAGCAGCCGAAACCAGGGTCGGGAGACCCAGTACTTC. This gives the protein CASSRNQGRETQYF.

The chain combines TRBV24-1 with TRBJ2-1; TRBD1 agrees at 8 bases. The CDR3 sequence is 15 residues long. Looked up from germline, CDR1 is KGHDR and CDR2 is SFDVKD. The V and J ends lost 3 bases and 4 bases, in that order; junction bases with no gene match: 4. The DNA of the CDR3 is TGTGCCACCAGTGATCCACGGACAGGGTACAATGAGCAGTTCTTC. The encoded protein is CATSDPRTGYNEQFF.

The rearrangement uses TRBV5-1 and TRBJ1-4, with D unresolved. Trimming removed 0 bases from V and 8 bases from J, with 14 bases in between. The length of the CDR3 is 15 residues. Germline CDR1 SGHRS, CDR2 YFSETQ. CDR3 nucleotides: TGCGCCAGCAGCTTGGGGGCCCAACGGAGGGAAAAACTGTTTTTT. As protein: CASSLGAQRREKLFF.

This clonotype was seen just once. The chain links TRBV3-1 to TRBJ2-3; the match to TRBD2 covers 9 bases. The ends lost 1 base at V and 4 bases at J; junction bases unmatched: 9. The CDR3 runs 17 residues. Germline V gene data show CDR1 as LGHDT and CDR2 as YNNKEL (reference sequence). Here the CDR3 reads CASSQGLLAGFSDTQYF. Written as DNA, the CDR3 is TGTGCCAGCAGCCAAGGTTTGCTAGCGGGGTTCTCAGATACGCAGTATTTT.

The chain has TRBV10-3 and TRBJ2-5, with D possibly matching TRBD1 (6 bases). CDR1 ENHRY and CDR2 SYGVKD come from the germline V gene. The CDR3 is 14 residues long. V shed 3 bases and J shed 1 base, with 9 bases lying between them. The CDR3 protein is CAISDTGIQETQYF. The DNA for the CDR3 is TGTGCCATCAGTGATACAGGGATCCAAGAGACCCAGTACTTC.

The chain combines TRBV9 with TRBJ1-2; TRBD1 agrees at 8 bases. The J segment lost 2 bases and the V segment lost 2 bases, leaving 2 bases of the junction unmatched. Germline CDR1 reads SGDLS; CDR2 reads YYNGEE. The CDR3 spans 14 residues. The CDR3 sequence: CASSVRQGNYGYTF. CDR3 in DNA: TGTGCCAGCAGCGTTAGACAGGGGAACTATGGCTACACCTTC.